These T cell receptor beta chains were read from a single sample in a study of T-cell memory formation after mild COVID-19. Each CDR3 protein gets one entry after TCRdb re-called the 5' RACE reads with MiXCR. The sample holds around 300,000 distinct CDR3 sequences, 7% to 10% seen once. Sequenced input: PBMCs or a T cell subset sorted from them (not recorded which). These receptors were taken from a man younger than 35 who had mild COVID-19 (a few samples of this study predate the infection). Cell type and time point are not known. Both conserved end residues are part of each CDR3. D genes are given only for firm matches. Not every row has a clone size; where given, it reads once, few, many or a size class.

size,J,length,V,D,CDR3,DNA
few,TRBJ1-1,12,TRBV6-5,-,CASAHGRTEAFF,TGTGCCAGCGCCCACGGACGGACTGAAGCTTTCTTT
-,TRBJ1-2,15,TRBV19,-,CASSSSDRLATGYTF,TGTGCCAGTAGTTCTTCCGACAGGCTGGCTACTGGCTACACCTTC
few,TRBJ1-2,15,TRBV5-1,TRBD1,CASSLYRGQDYGYTF,TGCGCCAGCAGCTTGTACAGGGGACAGGACTATGGCTACACCTTC
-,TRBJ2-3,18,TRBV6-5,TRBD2,CASDRLAGGRGRRDTQYF,TGTGCCAGCGACAGACTAGCGGGGGGGCGAGGACGTCGAGATACGCAGTATTTT
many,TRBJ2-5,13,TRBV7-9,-,CASSSYVQETQYF,TGTGCCAGCAGCTCTTATGTTCAGGAGACCCAGTACTTC
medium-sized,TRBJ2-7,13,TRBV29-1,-,CSVYTGSSYEQYF,TGCAGCGTATATACAGGGTCATCCTACGAGCAGTACTTC
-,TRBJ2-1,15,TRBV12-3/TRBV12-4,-,CASRPTLISYNEQFF,TGTGCCAGCAGGCCGACTCTTATCTCCTACAATGAGCAGTTCTTC
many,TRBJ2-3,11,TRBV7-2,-,CASSWTDTQYF,TGTGCCAGCAGCTGGACAGATACGCAGTATTTT
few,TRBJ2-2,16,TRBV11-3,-,CASSRSGATNTGELFF,TGTGCCAGCAGTCGGTCAGGGGCCACGAACACCGGGGAGCTGTTTTTT
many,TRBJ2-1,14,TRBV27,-,CASSFGPSFGEQFF,TGTGCCAGCAGTTTCGGACCTTCCTTCGGTGAGCAGTTCTTC